Below, 26 T cell receptor beta chains from the same sample are listed, as sequenced in a study of PD-1 blockade in classical Hodgkin lymphoma. The assay was immunoSEQ multiplex PCR, and TCRdb's table has in-frame clones only and misses some. Of about 100,000 clones listed, roughly nine tenths are singletons. Exposure to brentuximab vedotin varied, and each patient had relapsed following autologous stem cell transplantation. This specimen was peripheral blood mononuclear cells (PBMCs), taken before the second cycle of nivolumab. The source is a human donor with classical Hodgkin lymphoma.

The chain combines TRBV7-6 with TRBJ2-7; TRBD2 matches at 7 bases. The germline V gene has CDR1 SGHVS and CDR2 FNYEAQ. The ends lost 1 base at V and 0 bases at J; junction bases unmatched: 9. The CDR3 has 17 residues. The CDR3 coding sequence is TGTGCCAGCAGCTTAGGAGGCGGGAGTTCTCCCTCCTACGAGCAGTACTTC. This translates into CASSLGGGSSPSYEQYF.

The rearrangement uses TRBV7-9 and TRBJ1-1; 9 bases agree with TRBD1. Germline trimming cut 5 bases from V and 3 bases from J; bases unmatched to any gene: 10. Germline V gene lookup returns CDR1 SEHNR and CDR2 FQNEAQ (reference sequence). This CDR3 is built from 16 residues. DNA for the CDR3: TGTGCCAGCAGCCCGAAACAGGGGGCGCGGGACACTGAAGCTTTCTTT. This encodes CASSPKQGARDTEAFF.

The chain has TRBV14 and TRBJ2-5; the match to TRBD1 covers 10 bases. CDR1 and CDR2 (germline): SGHDN, FVKESK. The CDR3 length is 16 residues. The junction had 10 bases not matched to a gene; V was cut back by 4 bases and J by 5 bases. The CDR3 bases are TGTGCCAGCAGCCTGTTATTCGGGACAGGGGCGGAGACCCAGTACTTC. It translates to CASSLLFGTGAETQYF.

The rearrangement uses TRBV7-9 and TRBJ2-3, with 7 bases that match TRBD1. The germline CDR1 and CDR2 sequences are SEHNR and FQNEAQ (reference sequence). The CDR3 extends over 13 amino acids. The trim removed 5 bases at V and 11 bases at J, leaving 10 bases unmatched. CDR3 nucleotides: TGTGCCAGCAGCGCCCCCGACAGGGTCGGGCAGTATTTT. Protein: CASSAPDRVGQYF.

V usage is TRBV5-1 and J usage is TRBJ2-1, with D unresolved. The CDR3 sequence is 15 residues long. CDR1 is SGHRS and CDR2 is YFSETQ in the germline V gene. V gave up 4 bases and J gave up 2 bases, with 13 bases separating them. CDR3 protein: CASSPGGVAYNEQFF. CDR3 sequence (DNA): TGCGCCAGCAGCCCGGGCGGTGTAGCCTACAATGAGCAGTTCTTC.

This chain connects TRBV5-1 to TRBJ2-1; TRBD1 aligns across 12 bases. With 4 bases clipped from V and 8 bases from J, the junction kept 7 bases outside the gene matches. CDR3 size: 15 residues. Germline V gene sequence: CDR1 SGHRS, CDR2 YFSETQ. CDR3 in DNA: TGCGCCAGCAGCCCGGGACAGGGGGCCTATTATGAGCAGTTCTTC. This encodes CASSPGQGAYYEQFF.

V and J are TRBV6-5 and TRBJ1-6, with D tentatively TRBD1 (5 bases). The CDR3 covers 15 residues. Germline V CDR1 and CDR2: MNHEY, SVGAGI. V shed 6 bases and J shed 3 bases, with 12 bases lying between them. CDR3 bases: TGTGCCAGCAGCTTAGGGGTTTTCTATAATTCACCCCTCCACTTT. Encoded protein: CASSLGVFYNSPLHF.

Here the CDR3 DNA reads TGTGCCAGCAGCGGCCGTTTGGGCGGCGTGGGAGAGCAGTACTTC. Its protein product is CASSGRLGGVGEQYF. The chain couples TRBV5-6 to TRBJ2-7; D gene uncertain. In germline, CDR1 is SGHDT, CDR2 YYEEEE. The ends were cut back, 4 bases at V and 7 bases at J, with 21 bases in the middle. The CDR3 has 15 residues. The full variable domain, its missing parts supplied by reference TRBV5-6 and TRBJ2-7, is DAGVTQSPTHLIKTRGQQVTLRCSPKSGHDTVSWYQQALGQGPQFIFQYYEEEERQRGNFPDRFSGHQFPNYSSELNVNALLLGDSALYLCASSGRLGGVGEQYFGPGTRLTVT.

The chain recombines TRBV7-2 with TRBJ1-1; D uncertain. Germline-derived CDR1 and CDR2 are SGHTA and FQGNSA. This CDR3 region has 15 residues. The V end lost 3 bases, the J end lost 5 bases, and 16 bases lay between the germline ends. For the CDR3, the DNA is TGTGCCAGCAGCTTCGGACCCACCAGCGGTACTGAAGCTTTCTTT. Its translation: CASSFGPTSGTEAFF.

Concerning this clone: An end of the junction does not agree with germline; a read error may underlie this. In the same sample, other DNA sequences code for this CDR3. For the CDR3, the DNA is TGTGCCAGCAGTTTGGACCGGGGGTCCTACAATGAGCAGTTCTTC. Its protein is CASSLDRGSYNEQFF. The chain recombines TRBV5-4 with TRBJ2-1, with a possible D match to TRBD2 (6 bases). Looked up from germline, CDR1 is SGHNT and CDR2 is YYREEE (reference sequence). This CDR3 is 15 amino acids long.

The chain recombines TRBV30 with TRBJ1-1, with D maybe TRBD1 (6 bases). The CDR3 loop spans 12 amino acids. Germline V gene lookup returns CDR1 GTSNPN and CDR2 SVGIG (reference sequence). The V end was cut by 6 bases, the J end by 3 bases, with 11 bases between. The CDR3 DNA reads as TGTGCCTGCCAAGGGGGGGACACTGAAGCTTTCTTT. This translates into CACQGGDTEAFF.

The rearrangement links TRBV2 to TRBJ2-7; no definite D call. Germline lookup yields CDR1 SNHLY and CDR2 FYNNEI. V was cut by 4 bases and J by 3 bases, with 7 bases left in between. The CDR3 has 12 amino acids. The CDR3 DNA is TGTGCCAGCAGTGCCGTGCGCTACGAGCAGTACTTC. It translates to CASSAVRYEQYF.

The rearrangement uses TRBV6-1 and TRBJ2-3, with 7 bases identical to TRBD2. The junction had 10 bases not matched to a gene; V was cut back by 2 bases and J by 2 bases. CDR1 MNHNS and CDR2 SASEGT come from the germline V gene. CDR3 length equals 17 residues. CDR3 protein: CASSEPHSSGYTDTQYF. The CDR3 nucleotides are TGTGCCAGCAGTGAACCCCATTCTAGCGGATACACAGATACGCAGTATTTT.

The rearrangement joins TRBV29-1 to TRBJ2-7; 7 bases are a match to TRBD1. Germline values: CDR1 SQVTM, CDR2 ANQGSEA. J was trimmed by 5 bases and V by 7 bases; bases with no gene match: 11. CDR3 length: 13 amino acids. The CDR3 DNA sequence: TGCAGCGCGGGACAGAGTAGGTGGAACGAGCAGTACTTC. Its translation is CSAGQSRWNEQYF.

The rearrangement uses TRBV15 and TRBJ1-4; D uncertain. Looked up from germline, CDR1 is LNHNV and CDR2 is YYDKDF (reference sequence). Trimming took off 0 bases at V and 12 bases at J, with 17 bases between the two ends. The CDR3 spans 15 residues. The CDR3, as DNA: TGTGCCACCAGCAGAGAGCAGTCGGGATTCGGGGAACTGTTTTTT. Translated, it gives CATSREQSGFGELFF.

V is TRBV6-5 and J is TRBJ2-1; TRBD1 aligns across 7 bases. V lost 0 bases and J lost 8; bases outside the gene matches: 4. The germline CDR1 and CDR2 sequences are MNHEY and SVGAGI. This CDR3 is built from 14 residues. CDR3 protein: CASSYSGGRDEQFF. CDR3 DNA sequence: TGTGCCAGCAGTTACTCAGGGGGCCGAGATGAGCAGTTCTTC.

This clone has a handful of counts. The chain combines TRBV7-8 with TRBJ1-2; no reliable D call. V gave up 5 bases and J gave up 2 bases, with 6 bases separating them. Per germline, CDR1 SGHVS and CDR2 FQNEAQ. The CDR3 covers 12 residues. CDR3 in amino acids: CASSGQNYGYTF. CDR3 coding DNA: TGTGCCAGCAGCGGGCAGAACTATGGCTACACCTTC.

J is TRBJ2-5 and V is TRBV28; 7 nucleotides match TRBD1. The junction had 10 bases not matched to a gene; V was cut back by 6 bases and J by 3 bases. Germline values: CDR1 MDHEN, CDR2 SYDVKM. The length of the CDR3 is 15 residues. The CDR3 coding sequence is TGTGCCAGCAGATCCCCCCCACAGGGGAAAGAGACCCAGTACTTC. It encodes CASRSPPQGKETQYF.

In its sample, this clone was seen once. This chain connects TRBV6-5 to TRBJ2-2; D possibly corresponds to TRBD2 (6 bases). The V end was cut by 7 bases, the J end by 3 bases, with 9 bases between. The germline V gene has CDR1 MNHEY and CDR2 SVGAGI. This CDR3 is built from 13 residues. CDR3 DNA sequence: TGTGCCAGCAACGAGCGGGACACCGGGGAGCTGTTTTTT. This sequence encodes CASNERDTGELFF.

V usage is TRBV13 and J usage is TRBJ2-1; 7 nucleotides match TRBD2. The CDR3 totals 16 residues. The V and J ends lost 4 bases and 3 bases, in that order; junction bases with no gene match: 9. Germline CDR1 PRHDT, CDR2 FYEKMQ (reference sequence). The CDR3 region has the DNA TGTGCCAGCAGCTCCTGGACTAGTGGGGTCTACAATGAGCAGTTCTTC. The encoded protein is CASSSWTSGVYNEQFF.

The chain links TRBV7-9 to TRBJ1-1, with 7 bases matching TRBD1. Unmatched junction bases numbered 15, after V lost 5 bases and J lost 3 bases. This CDR3 contains 17 residues. Germline loops: CDR1 SEHNR, CDR2 FQNEAQ (reference sequence). In DNA, the CDR3 is TGTGCCAGCAGCCCAAGACAGGGCTGGAGATCGGACACTGAAGCTTTCTTT. It codes for CASSPRQGWRSDTEAFF.

The CDR3 bases are TGCGCCAGCAGCTTGGTAGGGGGCTCGAACACTGAAGCTTTCTTT. Translated: CASSLVGGSNTEAFF. This rearrangement joins TRBV5-1 to TRBJ1-1; 7 nucleotides line up with TRBD1. The CDR3 length is 15 residues. The V gene's germline CDR1 is SGHRS and CDR2 YFSETQ. V dropped 0 bases and J dropped 1; count of bases not matched to a gene: 3.

J is TRBJ2-7 and V is TRBV4-2; D unresolved. V lost 4 bases, J lost 0 bases, and 7 bases lay in between. The CDR3 totals 13 residues. In germline, CDR1 is LGHNA, CDR2 YNFKEQ. The CDR3: CASSPYGSYEQYF. The CDR3 DNA follows: TGTGCCAGCAGCCCTTATGGCTCCTACGAGCAGTACTTC.

The V and J genes are TRBV12-5 and TRBJ2-4; D possibly uses TRBD1 or TRBD2 (5 bases each). CDR3 length equals 15 residues. V was cut by 1 base and J by 0 bases, with 7 bases left in between. Germline lookup yields CDR1 LGHNT and CDR2 FRNRAP. The CDR3 loop reads CASGLGDRAKNIQYF. CDR3 in DNA: TGTGCTAGTGGTTTGGGGGACCGAGCCAAAAACATTCAGTACTTC.

This clone has more than one count but fewer than ten. The V gene is TRBV18, the J gene TRBJ2-7, with 11 bases identical to TRBD2. The CDR3 has 14 amino acids. With V trimmed by 3 bases and J by 7 bases, 5 bases remained unmatched. In germline, CDR1 is KGHSH, CDR2 LQKENI. CDR3 nucleotides: TGTGCCAGCTCACCGACTAGCGGGATTCGAGAGCAGTACTTC. Translating gives CASSPTSGIREQYF.

A single count supports this clone. V usage is TRBV19 and J usage is TRBJ2-1, with TRBD2 identical over 10 bases. J was trimmed by 9 bases and V by 3 bases; bases with no gene match: 5. The germline CDR1 and CDR2 sequences are LNHDA and SQIVND (reference sequence). This CDR3 is built from 14 residues. CDR3: CASSMSSGSREQFF. Written as DNA, the CDR3 is TGTGCCAGTAGTATGTCTAGCGGGAGCCGTGAGCAGTTCTTC.